The rows below give T cell receptor beta chains drawn from one sample of a study of T cells in Graves' hyperthyroidism and ophthalmopathy. Using its own MiXCR run on the multiplex PCR reads, TCRdb lists one record per CDR3 protein. Altogether hundreds of thousands of distinct CDR3 sequences are present, 14% being singletons, with the ten largest covering more than 8.5%. The sample comprised blood. These receptors all come from a woman aged 18-29 years with Graves' hyperthyroidism. CDR3s include the opening cysteine and the closing phenylalanine or tryptophan. The D gene is left open where the match is weak. Where a row states a size, it is once, few, many or the class of an expanded clone; other rows omit it.

j_call clone_size v_call d_call cdr3_nt cdr3_aa
TRBJ2-5 NA TRBV6-5 NA TGTGCCAGCAGTTCTCGTGGGGGTTCCCATCCAGAGACCCAGTACTTC CASSSRGGSHPETQYF
TRBJ2-1 few TRBV7-9 NA TGTGCCAGCAGCTCCCCACCCCCAACAGGAATCAGTGAGCAGTTCTTC CASSSPPPTGISEQFF
TRBJ1-1 many TRBV7-2 NA TGTGCCAGCAGCTTTCAGGCCCAGAACACTGAAGCTTTCTTT CASSFQAQNTEAFF
TRBJ2-7 many TRBV6-6 TRBD2 TGTGCCAGCAGTTATCATGTAGCGGGTAGGGACGAGCAGTACTTC CASSYHVAGRDEQYF
TRBJ1-4 many TRBV12-3/TRBV12-4 NA TGTGCCAGCAGTAGATTAGGGGGTGAAAAACTGTTTTTT CASSRLGGEKLFF
TRBJ2-1 many TRBV11-2 NA TGTGCCAGCAGTCCCGTGCCCTACAATGAGCAGTTCTTC CASSPVPYNEQFF
TRBJ2-4 NA TRBV6-2/TRBV6-3 NA TGTGCCAGCAGATCCCCCTCAACCGGGACTGTAAACATTCAGTACTTC CASRSPSTGTVNIQYF
TRBJ2-1 many TRBV20-1 NA TGCAGTGCTAGGGCGTCTCCCTACAATGAGCAGTTCTTC CSARASPYNEQFF
TRBJ2-2 NA TRBV7-9 NA TGTGCCAGCAGCCCCCCAGGGCTGTCCACCGGGGAGCTGTTTTTT CASSPPGLSTGELFF
TRBJ2-7 many TRBV6-2/TRBV6-3 TRBD1 TGTGCCAGCAGTCGTACAGGGGACGAGCAGTACTTC CASSRTGDEQYF
TRBJ2-7 once TRBV3-1 TRBD1 TGTGCCAGAGTCCGGGACAGGGATGAGCAGTACTTC CARVRDRDEQYF
TRBJ1-1 many TRBV12-3/TRBV12-4 NA TGTGCCAGCAGCCGCGCCGTTGGTTCAGGGGCCACTGAAGCTTTCTTT CASSRAVGSGATEAFF
TRBJ2-1 NA TRBV15 NA TGTGCCACCAGCCCTTCGTGGGGGGACGATGAGCAGTTCTTC CATSPSWGDDEQFF
TRBJ1-3 NA TRBV18 TRBD1 TGTGCCAGCTCACCAATCAGGGGACAGGTCTCTGGAAACACCATATATTTT CASSPIRGQVSGNTIYF
TRBJ1-5 many TRBV28 TRBD1 TGTGCCAGCAGTTTAAGGACAGGTCCCCAGCATTTT CASSLRTGPQHF
TRBJ2-1 many TRBV7-2 NA TGTGCCAGCAGCCGAGGGCGGGAAGGTGAGCAGTTCTTC CASSRGREGEQFF
TRBJ1-2 many TRBV28 NA TGTGCCAGCAGTTTTCCCGGACACGCCGTGCGCTATGGCTACACCTTC CASSFPGHAVRYGYTF
TRBJ2-6 few TRBV30 NA TGTGCCTGGAGTTGGGCGTCGGGGGCCAACGTCCTGACTTTC CAWSWASGANVLTF
TRBJ1-1 many TRBV3-1 NA TGTGCCAGCAGCGATCAGTCCTACACTGAAGCTTTCTTT CASSDQSYTEAFF
TRBJ2-2 few TRBV6-2/TRBV6-3 NA TGTGCCAGCAGAGTTACCCCCTTGGCCACCGGGGAGCTGTTTTTT CASRVTPLATGELFF
TRBJ2-1 few TRBV7-9 NA TGTGCCAGCAGCTTAGGACTAGATCATCACAATGAGCAGTTCTTC CASSLGLDHHNEQFF
TRBJ2-5 NA TRBV6-5 TRBD2 TGTGCCAGCAGTTACATAGGACTAGCGGGAGTGGGGTACCAAGAGACCCAGTACTTC CASSYIGLAGVGYQETQYF
TRBJ1-1 many TRBV28 NA TGTGCCAGCAGTTTCCTTCGGGCAAATTCCCGGGAGGAAGCTTTCTTT CASSFLRANSREEAFF
TRBJ2-5 NA TRBV24-1 NA TGTGCCACCAGTGACTCTCGCGGGGTACTAGAGACCCAGTACTTC CATSDSRGVLETQYF
TRBJ2-7 NA TRBV5-5 NA TGTGCCAGCAGCTTGGAGGCGGGACACGAGCAGTACTTC CASSLEAGHEQYF
TRBJ2-7 many TRBV11-1 TRBD2 TGTGCCAGCAGCTTATATCCTAGCGGGAACTACGAGCAGTACTTC CASSLYPSGNYEQYF
TRBJ2-1 once TRBV6-5 TRBD2 TGTGCCAGCAGTTCACTGGGACTAGCGGGAGAAAATGAGCAGTTCTTC CASSSLGLAGENEQFF
TRBJ2-2 many TRBV20-1 NA TGCAGTGCTAGACAAGTGGGACAAGGGAACACCGGGGAGCTGTTTTTT CSARQVGQGNTGELFF
TRBJ1-1 NA TRBV12-3/TRBV12-4 NA TGTGTCAGCAGTTTTAAGGTGGCTCTTAGCACTGAAGCTTTCTTT CVSSFKVALSTEAFF
TRBJ2-7 NA TRBV11-2 NA TGTGCCAGCAGCCCCTCAGGATCGGGACTCCGCTCCTACGAGCAGTACTTC CASSPSGSGLRSYEQYF
TRBJ1-2 few TRBV6-1 NA TGTGCCAGCAGTAGGGAACGGGGGTATAACTATGGCTACACCTTC CASSRERGYNYGYTF
TRBJ1-5 few TRBV20-1 NA TGCAGTGCTAGACCCGCCAGGACCATTAATCAGCCCCAGCATTTT CSARPARTINQPQHF
TRBJ1-3 NA TRBV11-2 NA TGTGCCAGCAGCCCCCGGCAAGCGGGCTTCTCTGGAAACACCATATATTTT CASSPRQAGFSGNTIYF
TRBJ2-5 many TRBV12-3/TRBV12-4 NA TGTGCCAGCAGTTTAGTCCTGAGCCAAGAGACCCAGTACTTC CASSLVLSQETQYF
TRBJ2-1 many TRBV6-2/TRBV6-3 NA TGTGCCAGCAGTTTTATAGCGTTCCTGTACAATGAGCAGTTCTTC CASSFIAFLYNEQFF
TRBJ2-1 many TRBV7-9 TRBD2 TGTGCCAGCAGCTTAGCGTTCGGACTAGCGGGACTCAATGAGCAGTTCTTC CASSLAFGLAGLNEQFF
TRBJ2-2 NA TRBV20-1 NA TGCAGTGCTAGAGATCTCGTCCGGGACACTAACACCGGGGAGCTGTTTTTT CSARDLVRDTNTGELFF
TRBJ1-5 NA TRBV29-1 TRBD1 TGCAGCGTTGCACAGGGGGCAGGTCAGCCCCAGCATTTT CSVAQGAGQPQHF
TRBJ2-1 NA TRBV19 NA TGTGCCAGTAGTATAGATGCGGGGACAGAGGATGAGCAGTTCTTC CASSIDAGTEDEQFF
TRBJ2-1 many TRBV30 NA TGTGCCTGGAGAACCGGGACACGGAAGTACAATGAGCAGTTCTTC CAWRTGTRKYNEQFF
TRBJ2-5 many TRBV12-3/TRBV12-4 NA TGTGCCATCCGCGGTCCGAAGTCCGAGACCCAGTACTTC CAIRGPKSETQYF
TRBJ1-5 many TRBV7-9 NA TGTGCCAGCAGCGACGGGGGATTAAAGCCCCAGCATTTT CASSDGGLKPQHF
TRBJ2-3 many TRBV12-3/TRBV12-4 TRBD2 TGTGCCAGCAGTAGGGACTATGGAGATACGCAGTATTTT CASSRDYGDTQYF
TRBJ2-2 NA TRBV5-1 NA TGCGCCAGCAGGAGGGTCCCTGGGGAGCTGCTTTTT CASRRVPGELLF
TRBJ1-3 many TRBV27 TRBD1 TGTGCCAGCAGTTTATCACCGACAGGGTCCGGAAACACCATATATTTT CASSLSPTGSGNTIYF
TRBJ1-1 many TRBV20-1 NA TGCAGTGCTAAGGGAACAGTGGGGCAAGGTTTCTTT CSAKGTVGQGFF